These T cell receptor beta chains were read from a single sample in a study of blood T cells in healthy people across ages. Via MiXCR, TCRdb re-called the 5' RACE reads, giving one row per CDR3 protein. The sample consists of about 1.8 million distinct CDR3 sequences, just under 50% of them appearing once. Sequenced input: blood. The receptor source for this set is a woman aged 40 to 55 in good health. Each CDR3 is given with its conserved first and last residue. The D gene is left open where the match is weak. The size field is filled for only some rows; it gives once, few, many or a size class.

j_call v_call clone_size d_call cdr3_nt cdr3_aa
TRBJ2-3 TRBV5-4 - - TGTGCCAGCAGACCTTGGACTGGGGGGACAGATACGCAGTATTTT CASRPWTGGTDTQYF
TRBJ1-1 TRBV3-1 - - TGTGCCAGCAGCCAAGTGAGGATGGGGAGCACTGAAGCTTTCTTT CASSQVRMGSTEAFF
TRBJ2-5 TRBV4-1 few TRBD2 TGCGCCAGCAGCCACCCGGGACTAGCGATCGAGACCCAGTACTTC CASSHPGLAIETQYF
TRBJ2-1 TRBV10-3 few - TGTGCCATCAGTGGCCATCAGGTGAACAATGAGCAGTTCTTC CAISGHQVNNEQFF
TRBJ1-2 TRBV29-1 - - TGCAGCGTTGAAGAACCCCCCTATGGCTACACCTTC CSVEEPPYGYTF
TRBJ2-7 TRBV13 few - TGTGCCAGCAGCTCCAGGGGGGGGAAGGACGAGCAGTACTTC CASSSRGGKDEQYF
TRBJ2-4 TRBV29-1 few - TGCAGCGTTGAGTCAGGGATGGGTTTAGCCAAAAACATTCAGTACTTC CSVESGMGLAKNIQYF
TRBJ2-1 TRBV5-6 - - TGTGCCAGCATCCCGGGGTCGGGATACAATGAGCAGTTCTTC CASIPGSGYNEQFF
TRBJ2-5 TRBV7-9 - - TGTGCCAGCAGCTTAGAAAGAGGGAACAATGAGCAGTACTTC CASSLERGNNEQYF
TRBJ1-2 TRBV9 - TRBD1 TGTGCCAGCAGCGGACAGGGGGGCTACACCTTC CASSGQGGYTF
TRBJ2-1 TRBV27 - TRBD2 TGTGCCGGTGGAGCGGGGGGGCCTTCGGGTGAGCAGTTCTTC CAGGAGGPSGEQFF
TRBJ2-1 TRBV6-5 - TRBD1 TGTGCCAGCAGAAACCGGGACAGGGGGAGTGAGCAGTTCTTC CASRNRDRGSEQFF
TRBJ2-1 TRBV25-1 - - TGTGCCAGCAGTGAAATCGGGGGCCAGGGTGATGAGCAGTTCTTC CASSEIGGQGDEQFF
TRBJ2-1 TRBV5-1 - - TGCGCCAGCAGCTGGGACAGGACTAGCTCCTACAATGAGCAGTTCTTC CASSWDRTSSYNEQFF
TRBJ1-2 TRBV9 - TRBD1 TGTGCCAGCATGGAGGACAGGAACTATGGCTACACCTTC CASMEDRNYGYTF
TRBJ1-2 TRBV6-5 once - TGTGCCAGCAGTTACACCCTCTCGTTTGGAAGGCATGGCTACACCTTC CASSYTLSFGRHGYTF
TRBJ2-6 TRBV6-5 - - TGTGCCAGCAGTTTCACACAGAGCTCTGGGGCCAACGTCCTGACTTTC CASSFTQSSGANVLTF
TRBJ2-5 TRBV20-1 - TRBD2 TGCAGTGCTAGAGCGGGGACTACTGGGTACTTC CSARAGTTGYF
TRBJ1-2 TRBV6-6 - - TGTGCCAGCAGTCACGTACTCTATGGCTACACCTTC CASSHVLYGYTF
TRBJ2-7 TRBV4-3 - - TGCGCCAGCAGCCAAGATGGCAGGGGAGGTTACGAGCAGTACTTC CASSQDGRGGYEQYF
TRBJ2-5 TRBV5-1 - - TGCGCCAGCAGCTTGTCGGGTGTCCCCACCAATGAGCAGTACTTC CASSLSGVPTNEQYF
TRBJ2-1 TRBV9 few - TGTGCCGGTGGAGATGAGCAGTTCTTC CAGGDEQFF